The 5 T cell receptor beta chains below all came from one sample that was sequenced in a study of blood T cells in healthy people across ages. For the second PCR, which ran for 7 to 11 cycles, a sample-barcoded 5' primer and a J-beta primer mix were used. A single record per CDR3 protein comes from TCRdb applying MiXCR to the 5' RACE reads. The sample includes approximately 1.5 million distinct CDR3 sequences, around 40% of them seen just once. The sequenced sample consisted of blood. The receptor source for this set is a woman in her late teens or twenties in good health.

This clonotype was picked up a small number of times. This chain uses TRBV5-1 with TRBJ2-3; 7 bases align to TRBD2. The germline V gene encodes CDR1 SGHRS and CDR2 YFSETQ. The V segment lost 3 bases and the J segment 4 bases; nucleotides outside the gene matches: 5. This CDR3 is built from 14 residues. In nucleotides, the CDR3 is TGCGCCAGCAGCTCAGCGGGACCCGCAGATACGCAGTATTTT. This encodes CASSSAGPADTQYF.

This clonotype has a single count. The rearrangement links TRBV6-1 to TRBJ1-1, with a weak D call TRBD1 (5 bases). The ends were cut back, 4 bases at V and 1 base at J, with 10 bases in the middle. CDR1 MNHNS and CDR2 SASEGT come from the germline V gene. CDR3 length: 14 amino acids. CDR3 amino acids: CASSARQRNTEAFF. The CDR3 DNA reads TGTGCCAGCAGTGCACGACAGAGGAACACTGAAGCTTTCTTT.

This clonotype was seen a handful of times. J is TRBJ2-1 and V is TRBV12-3 or TRBV12-4, with 8 nucleotides matching TRBD2. The CDR3 runs 13 residues. After removal of 7 bases from V and 12 bases from J, the junction contained 11 bases not matched to a gene. The CDR3 sequence: CASTEGRGGRQFF. Written as DNA, the CDR3 is TGTGCCAGCACCGAAGGTCGGGGGGGCCGGCAGTTCTTC.

The J gene is TRBJ1-3, the V gene TRBV6-1; tentatively, D is TRBD1 (6 bases). The CDR3 is made up of 17 amino acids. V lost 0 bases and J lost 2, with 14 bases in between. CDR1 is MNHNS, CDR2 SASEGT, per germline. CDR3 DNA sequence: TGTGCCAGCAGTGAAGCCTCGTGGGAGGGGGCTGGAAACACCATATATTTT. Translation gives CASSEASWEGAGNTIYF.

This clonotype appeared a few times. The chain links TRBV7-2 to TRBJ1-2; TRBD1 matches 7 bases. J lost 5 bases, V lost 5 bases, and 5 bases had no gene match. CDR1 is SGHTA, CDR2 FQGNSA, per germline. The CDR3 loop spans 13 amino acids. The CDR3, as DNA: TGTGCCAGCAGCCACCGGGACAGTTATGGCTACACCTTC. Translated, it gives CASSHRDSYGYTF.